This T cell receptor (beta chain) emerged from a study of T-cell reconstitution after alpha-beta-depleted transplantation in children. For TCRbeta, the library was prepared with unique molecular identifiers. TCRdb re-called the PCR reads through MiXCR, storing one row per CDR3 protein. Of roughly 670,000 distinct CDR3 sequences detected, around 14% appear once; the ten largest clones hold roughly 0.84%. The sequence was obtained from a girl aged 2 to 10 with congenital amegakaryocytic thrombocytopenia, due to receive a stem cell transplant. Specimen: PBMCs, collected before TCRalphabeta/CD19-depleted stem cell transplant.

The CDR3: CSARAKGGTEAFF. CDR3 nucleotides: TGCAGTGCTCGGGCAAAAGGGGGCACTGAAGCTTTCTTT. The chain links TRBV20-1 to TRBJ1-1; possible D gene TRBD1, 6 bases. V lost 5 bases and J lost 4, with 14 bases in between. Germline CDR1 is DFQATT and CDR2 is SNEGSKA (reference sequence). This CDR3 spans 13 amino acids.